Here is one T cell receptor (beta chain) with its context. This clonotype has ten or more counts. This clone's antigen is unknown. One base away there is no much larger clone; base qualities are not given. The record originates from a study of identical twins (dated by TCRdb to about 2016). Broadly, across the study: The study deep-sequenced TCR alpha and beta repertoires from monozygotic twins, unrelated adults of various ages and cord blood to test whether fetal clonotypes persist. To rule out contamination, the twin experiments were replicated at different times with different library preparation protocols.

As encoded in the germline V gene (reference sequence), CDR1 is SEHNR while CDR2 is FQNEAQ. CDR3 length: 15 amino acids, cysteine to phenylalanine. Of the read, only the CDR3 DNA is kept; its 45 bases are in frame from base 1. Trimming leaves V shorter by 1 base and J shorter by 5 bases, with the junction holding 5 bases beyond the gene matches. Broader findings and caveats from the paper: Abundant cord blood beta clonotypes carried fewer insertions; young adult naive repertoires showed a weaker similar trend, while memory repertoires showed none. Because the same donors could not be followed over many years, the conclusions relied on cross-sectional statistical analysis. Zero-insertion analyses could be partly confounded by invariant T cells such as MAIT and iNKT, though diverse VJ usage argued against such confounding for most clonotypes. Compared with coincidental sharing between unrelated individuals, an excess of low generation-probability sequences was observed among out-of-frame TCR alpha sequences shared between twins. A weaker excess of twin sharing was found in beta out-of-frame sequences because the signal-to-noise ratio was lowered by fewer shared sequences. In monozygotic twins, recombination models systematically underestimated out-of-frame TCR alpha sharing, but the models matched the sharing seen between unrelated individuals.

Only healthy Caucasian donors were included. Using Miltenyi CD45RO+ enrichment and human naive T-cell isolation kits, memory (CD45RO+) and naive T cells were isolated from PBMC. The library was built by means of 5' RACE. Sequencing took place on an Illumina HiSeq 2000. Template switching introduced a universal primer binding site; the final cDNA contained a unique molecular identifier, enabling accurate counting of TCR cDNA molecules. First-strand cDNA for TCR alpha and beta chains was synthesized from specific primers in the conserved constant-segment region. To control for contamination, each cDNA library was double barcoded with a SMART-Mk sample barcode plus Illumina barcodes. TruSeq adapter sequences along with Illumina sample barcodes were introduced in two successive PCR steps. The TCR alpha and beta cDNA libraries were sequenced on the Illumina HiSeq platform using custom primers. Processing in the source paper ran as follows. Unique molecular identifiers were extracted from raw reads with MiGEC, and CDR3 positions were determined with MiXCR. Recombination models were inferred per individual with the repgenHMM and IGoR tools using an EM algorithm. The analysis of shared clonotypes was done with the tcR package in R, with sharing normalized by the product of cloneset sizes. To study raw recombination without the effects of thymic and clonal selection, out-of-frame nonproductive sequences were analyzed. In TCRdb, the public reads were trimmed at Q25 with fastp and aligned with MiXCR, with productive beta chains retained. One record per CDR3 amino acid sequence lists the most common genes and DNA. The V and J calls and clone size come from TCRdb's table, not from the authors' own analysis. The sample table holds approximately 150,000 distinct CDR3 sequences, of which under 4.5% were seen once. Of the sample, approximately 7.6% is held by the ten largest clones.

The sequencing sample was made of memory T cells sorted from blood. Sample cell subset or site, as interpreted from the label and publication: CD45RO+ enriched T cells. The origin of this receptor is a man aged 18 to 29 in good health. This chain joins TRBV7-9 to TRBJ1-2; TRBD1 fits 9 bases in the junction. The CDR3 sequence is CASSLGGTGMYGYTF. In nucleotides, the sequence is TGTGCCAGCAGCTTAGGAGGGACAGGGATGTATGGCTACACCTTC.